The 6 T cell receptor beta chains presented below share a single source sample, sequenced in a study of technical replicates of blood from a handful of donors. The assay was immunoSEQ multiplex PCR, and TCRdb's table has in-frame clones only and misses some. The sample shows about 68,000 clones, under 98% of them seen only once. Sequenced: T cells isolated from PBMCs. All receptors derive from a human donor in good health.

The chain is built from TRBV28 and TRBJ2-2, with 8 bases lining up with TRBD1. The ends lost 3 bases at V and 4 bases at J; junction bases unmatched: 4. The germline V gene has CDR1 MDHEN and CDR2 SYDVKM. This CDR3 spans 15 amino acids. Here the CDR3 reads CASSFPDRGTGELFF. The CDR3 coding sequence is TGTGCCAGCAGTTTTCCCGACAGGGGCACCGGGGAGCTGTTTTTT.

In DNA, the CDR3 is TGTGCCAGCAGCACATACAGGTCTAGCACAGATACGCAGTATTTT. The encoded protein is CASSTYRSSTDTQYF. The rearrangement links TRBV6-6 to TRBJ2-3; D might be TRBD1 (5 bases). Germline values: CDR1 MNHNY, CDR2 SVGAGI (reference sequence). With 6 bases removed from V and 0 bases from J, the gap between germline ends came to 13 bases. The length of the CDR3 is 15 residues.

V gene TRBV13 combines with J gene TRBJ2-5, with D possibly being TRBD1 (7 bases). With 0 bases removed from V and 4 bases from J, the gap between germline ends came to 9 bases. CDR3 length: 14 residues. The V gene's germline CDR1 is PRHDT and CDR2 FYEKMQ (reference sequence). The CDR3 nucleotides are TGTGCCAGCAGCTTAGGCCAGGGGGGAGAGACCCAGTACTTC. Its translation is CASSLGQGGETQYF.

J is TRBJ1-1 and V is TRBV28; 7 nucleotides align to TRBD1. This CDR3 has 13 residues. With 5 bases clipped from V and 4 bases from J, the junction kept 4 bases outside the gene matches. Germline V lookup: CDR1 MDHEN, CDR2 SYDVKM. The CDR3, as DNA: TGTGCCAGCAGTCAGGGGGTGAGCACTGAAGCTTTCTTT. This encodes CASSQGVSTEAFF. The full variable domain, its missing parts supplied by reference TRBV28 and TRBJ1-1, is DVKVTQSSRYLVKRTGEKVFLECVQDMDHENMFWYRQDPGLGLRLIYFSYDVKMKEKGDIPEGYSVSREKKERFSLILESASTNQTSMYLCASSQGVSTEAFFGQGTRLTVV.

The chain uses TRBV7-8 and TRBJ2-7; D is unclear. This CDR3 spans 11 amino acids. In germline, CDR1 is SGHVS, CDR2 FQNEAQ. The V end lost 3 bases, the J end lost 3 bases, and 3 bases lay between the germline ends. Written as DNA, the CDR3 is TGTGCCAGCAGCTTCAGCTACGAGCAGTACTTC. Translation: CASSFSYEQYF.

This clone was recorded a few times. This rearrangement joins TRBV29-1 to TRBJ1-1; D is unresolved. V was pared by 8 bases and J by 2 bases, with 6 bases between. The germline V gene encodes CDR1 SQVTM and CDR2 ANQGSEA. The CDR3 sequence is 10 residues long. The CDR3 region is CSSGNTEAFF. The DNA for the CDR3 is TGCAGCTCAGGAAACACTGAAGCTTTCTTT.